This T cell receptor beta chain was sequenced for a study of shared clonotypes between healthy human individuals (dated by TCRdb to 2018 to 2020). A note on the overall study: The cohort comprised two women and a few men aged 18 to 49 years. For each donor, CD4 naive and CD4 memory were each given three plates, CD8 naive was given two plates, and CD8 memory was given one plate. Each donor's leukapheresis produced roughly between roughly 0.85 and 9.5 billion PBMCs. To increase sequencing depth and limit assay-specific biases, TCR repertoire library preparation and sequencing were carried out by different laboratories using diverse techniques. Blood TCR repertoires of a handful of healthy adults were deeply sequenced to estimate repertoire size and the extent of clonotype sharing between individuals.

This clone was recorded once. Its specific antigen is unknown. No clone much larger than this one lies a single base away; base qualities are absent. Using the deep immunoSEQ assay, multiplex PCR amplified TCR CDR3 regions from genomic DNA. For each cell subset, the extracted genomic DNA was distributed evenly across all wells of several immunoSEQ 96-well plates, and each plate served as one replicate. Each replicate PCR for sorted subsets received roughly 200 ng genomic DNA, equal to tens of thousands of T cell genomes. Purified libraries were quantified with a Qubit 3.0 fluorometer, sized on a Bioanalyzer 2100, and re-quantified with the KAPA Library Quantification kit. A separate single-read 150-cycle Illumina NextSeq 550 flow cell was used to sequence each immunoSEQ 96-well plate. Regarding the original processing steps: Because the immunoSEQ output included only junctional sequences and no quality scores, the filtering could not be the same as the filtering used for full-length reads. To assign V/J genes and CDR3, sequences were annotated using PyIR, a Python wrapper for IgBLAST v1.9, with IMGT germline references. Reads with weak V/J assignments (E-value above 1e-6), missing CDR3, stop codons, out-of-frame junctions, or ambiguous translated residues were removed. V3J clonotypes were defined by identical inferred V gene, J gene, and CDR3 amino acid sequence. The percentage overlap between two repertoires was calculated by dividing the number of shared unique clonotypes by the size of the smaller repertoire. Repertoire richness was assessed with RTK rarefaction, the Chao1 estimator, and Recon v2.1 estimates of unobserved clonotypes. OLGA was used to compute generation probabilities for all TCRbeta clonotypes that the gDNA method yielded from a few donors. This immuneACCESS table, as held by TCRdb, lists in-frame sequences with V and J called but not all clones. Of the missing ones, under half trace to an unresolved V gene in checked studies; the others have no known cause. The DNA was the basis for D and trimming; V, J and clone size are from that table. This sample gives 2 million to 2.5 million clones in total; more than 85% of them show up just once. In total, the top ten clones hold around 0.4% of the sample.

The CDR3 has 16 amino acids, counting the end cysteine and phenylalanine. Only the CDR3 region is kept as DNA, spanning 48 bases read in frame from base 1. From V the trimming removes 3 bases and from J it removes 9 bases, while the gene matches leave 13 bases of the junction unaccounted for. Based on the germline V gene, the CDR1 and CDR2 sequences are MDHEN and SYDVKM. The donors were healthy, HIV-negative adults who had no recently reported acute infections or vaccinations. All donors were Caucasian adults living in Nashville, Tennessee, USA. CD4+ T cells were enriched by magnetic negative selection, after which naive cells were positively selected on CD45RA and the negative fraction was taken as the memory subset. Blood was obtained by leukapheresis, after which PBMCs were separated by Ficoll-Histopaque density gradient centrifugation and cryopreserved in liquid nitrogen vapor phase. Purity and quantity of every magnetically sorted T cell population were checked by analytical flow cytometry. Each sorted fraction had its genomic DNA isolated and then quantified by UV absorbance on a Nanodrop 2000c.

What the work shows at the level of the full study, not this receptor alone: Sampling was limited to blood, and TCR repertoires in tissue likely differ from TCR repertoires in blood. The small number of donors limited the genetic and exposure-history diversity represented. Approximately 5% of naive CD4, 3.5% of naive CD8, roughly 2.5% of memory CD4, and about 0.4% of memory CD8 clonotypes were shared across several donors. Compared with non-shared clonotypes, clonotypes shared by all four sorted-subset donors had higher generation probabilities. Pairwise subsampling led to the expectation that sequencing depth would affect the degree of clonotype sharing among donors. Naive subsets generally had larger estimated clonotype richness than memory subsets. Rarefaction of sorted-subset datasets indicated incomplete sequencing despite the large sequencing depth.

Recombination linked TRBV28 to TRBJ2-1, and TRBD2 matches 8 of the central bases. The clonotype originates from a man aged 18 to 35 in good health. Some clones in this sample may be carry-over from other donors' samples. The sequencing sample was made of naive CD4+ T cells from PBMCs. The intended sense of this specimen's cell subset or site label: CD45RA+ positively selected. The DNA reads as follows: TGTGCCAGCAGTTTCCCCGGGACTAGTATCCTCAGTGAGCAGTTCTTC. This is translated as CASSFPGTSILSEQFF. Here the CDR3 is joined to the reference TRBV28 and TRBJ2-1 genes, and the full variable domain is: DVKVTQSSRYLVKRTGEKVFLECVQDMDHENMFWYRQDPGLGLRLIYFSYDVKMKEKGDIPEGYSVSREKKERFSLILESASTNQTSMYLCASSFPGTSILSEQFFGPGTRLTVL.